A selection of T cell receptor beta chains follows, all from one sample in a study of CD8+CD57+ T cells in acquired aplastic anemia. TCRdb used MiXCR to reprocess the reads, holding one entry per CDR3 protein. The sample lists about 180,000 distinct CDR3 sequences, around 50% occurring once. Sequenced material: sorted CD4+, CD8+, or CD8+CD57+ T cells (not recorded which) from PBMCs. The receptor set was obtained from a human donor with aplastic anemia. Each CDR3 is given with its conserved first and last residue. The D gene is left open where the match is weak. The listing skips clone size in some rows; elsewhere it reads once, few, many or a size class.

TGTGCCAGTCAAAGAGAAGTTATGAACACTGAAGCTTTCTTT	CASQREVMNTEAFF	many	TRBV5-5	TRBJ1-1	.
TGCAGTGCTAGTGGTAACACAAGGGGGACTAGCGGGAGGGTAAGCGAGCAGTACTTC	CSASGNTRGTSGRVSEQYF	.	TRBV20-1	TRBJ2-7	TRBD2
TGTGCCAGCAGTGACAGGGGAAGGGGGGGGAACATTCAGTACTTC	CASSDRGRGGNIQYF	.	TRBV2	TRBJ2-4	.
TGTGCCATCGGTGGGACACAGGGGAGCGATGGCTACACCTTC	CAIGGTQGSDGYTF	once	TRBV10-3	TRBJ1-2	TRBD1
TGCAGTGCTAGAGATCCCAGGGGGGGCACTGAAGCTTTCTTT	CSARDPRGGTEAFF	.	TRBV20-1	TRBJ1-1	TRBD1
TGTGCCAGCAGCTTAGAGTTCGGGGAAAATGCTTTCTTT	CASSLEFGENAFF	.	TRBV7-9	TRBJ1-1	.
TGTGCCACCAGTGATTTGAGAGAGACCCAGTACTTC	CATSDLRETQYF	.	TRBV24-1	TRBJ2-5	.
TGTGCCAGCAGTGAAGGGAACCTCAATCAGCCCCAGCATTTT	CASSEGNLNQPQHF	.	TRBV6-1	TRBJ1-5	.
TGTGCCAGTAGTCTCGGACAGGGTGGAGATACGCAGTATTTT	CASSLGQGGDTQYF	.	TRBV5-1	TRBJ2-3	TRBD1
TGTGCCAGCAGCCAAGGGGGGGGACCTGGGGCCAACGTCCTGACTTTC	CASSQGGGPGANVLTF	.	TRBV14	TRBJ2-6	TRBD2
TGTGCCACCAGCGGGCCCCCCGGAGGGGTACGCACAGATACGCAGTATTTT	CATSGPPGGVRTDTQYF	many	TRBV15	TRBJ2-3	.
TGTGCCAGCAGCCTTGGACGGAGAGAAGCTTTCTTT	CASSLGRREAFF	.	TRBV7-2	TRBJ1-1	.
TGTGCCAGCACCTTAACATGGCGAGGGGCTTTCTTT	CASTLTWRGAFF	.	TRBV25-1	TRBJ1-1	.
TGTGCCAGCAGCCTTCACAACCAGGGGTCTGAAGCTTTCTTT	CASSLHNQGSEAFF	.	TRBV25-1	TRBJ1-1	.
TGTGCCAGTAGTATAGTTGGGCAGGGGATCTACGAGCAGTACTTC	CASSIVGQGIYEQYF	many	TRBV19	TRBJ2-7	.
TGCGCCAGCAGCTTGGGGACAGAATACACCGGGGAGCTGTTTTTT	CASSLGTEYTGELFF	many	TRBV5-1	TRBJ2-2	.